The present T cell receptor (beta chain) was sequenced within a study of ipilimumab plus nivolumab after autologous stem cell transplantation. Study information: A median of roughly eight nivolumab and 4 to 6 ipilimumab doses were given. Myeloma patients were high-risk transplant-naive or relapsed within 3 years of first autologous transplant. Study-level results: Authors suggest TCR repertoire, Treg phenotype and gut microbiota support further study.

Patients got ipilimumab 1 mg/kg beginning 14 to 28 days post-transplant. From germline, CDR1 is MNHEY and CDR2 SMNVEV (reference sequence). Trimming cost V 4 bases and J 3 bases, with 13 bases left between them. This CDR3 is 14 amino acids long. Note on this clone: Antigen: not known.

The protocol was immunoSEQ multiplex PCR, while the TCRdb copy is restricted to in-frame clones and leaves out a portion. Counted here are around 4,900 clones, under 70% occurring once; the ten biggest clones make up 28%. The sample here was PBMCs, taken in a trial of ipilimumab plus nivolumab as post-transplant consolidation. The sequence came from a male donor with multiple myeloma. The chain recombines TRBV27 with TRBJ2-7; D possibly corresponds to TRBD1 (6 bases). In DNA form, the CDR3 reads TGTGCCAGCAGTTCGATCCGGGACAACTACGAGCAGTACTTC. Protein sequence: CASSSIRDNYEQYF.